The 4 T cell receptor beta chains below come from one sample, sequenced in a study of blood T cells in healthy people across ages. Alongside a J-beta primer mix, a sample-barcoded 5' primer served in a second PCR lasting about 6 to 12 cycles. TCRdb analysed the 5' RACE reads with MiXCR anew, one entry per CDR3 protein. The repertoire includes about 1.8 million distinct CDR3 sequences, around half of them detected once, and approximately 2.1% sits in the top ten. The sequencing sample was made of blood. Receptors were obtained from a woman between 35 and 50 years old in good health.

The V call is TRBV6-6, the J call TRBJ2-7; D may correspond to TRBD1 or TRBD2 (5 bases each). V gave up 8 bases and J gave up 3 bases, with 17 bases separating them. This CDR3 is 14 amino acids long. Germline lookup yields CDR1 MNHNY and CDR2 SVGAGI (reference sequence). The CDR3 protein is CASSGAVSIYEQYF. CDR3 nucleotide sequence: TGTGCCAGCTCCGGGGCAGTCAGTATCTACGAGCAGTACTTC.

This clonotype was detected a few times. The chain joins TRBV5-1 to TRBJ2-3; 7 bases line up with TRBD1. Germline CDR1 SGHRS, CDR2 YFSETQ. The length of the CDR3 is 15 residues. V lost 3 bases, J lost 2 bases, and 6 bases stayed unmatched. The CDR3 DNA follows: TGCGCCAGCAGCTCCCAGACAGGGCCCACAGATACGCAGTATTTT. Encoded protein: CASSSQTGPTDTQYF.

This clonotype was observed once. V is TRBV5-1 and J is TRBJ1-2; 7 bases fit TRBD1. V shed 2 bases and J 4 bases; nucleotides not matched to a gene: 5. The CDR3 runs 14 residues. Germline CDR1 SGHRS, CDR2 YFSETQ. CDR3 nucleotide sequence: TGCGCCAGCAGCTTCATCCAGGGGGGCTATGGCTACACCTTC. Translating gives CASSFIQGGYGYTF.

V and J are TRBV20-1 and TRBJ2-4, with 11 bases aligning to TRBD2. The DNA end is a closer match to TRBJ2-7, so the J assignment may be wrong. CDR1 DFQATT and CDR2 SNEGSKA come from the germline V gene (reference sequence). This CDR3 is built from 15 residues. CDR3 nucleotide sequence: TGCAGTGCCCATACTAGCGGGGGCGATACCTACGAGCAGTACTTC. This gives the protein CSAHTSGGDTYEQYF.